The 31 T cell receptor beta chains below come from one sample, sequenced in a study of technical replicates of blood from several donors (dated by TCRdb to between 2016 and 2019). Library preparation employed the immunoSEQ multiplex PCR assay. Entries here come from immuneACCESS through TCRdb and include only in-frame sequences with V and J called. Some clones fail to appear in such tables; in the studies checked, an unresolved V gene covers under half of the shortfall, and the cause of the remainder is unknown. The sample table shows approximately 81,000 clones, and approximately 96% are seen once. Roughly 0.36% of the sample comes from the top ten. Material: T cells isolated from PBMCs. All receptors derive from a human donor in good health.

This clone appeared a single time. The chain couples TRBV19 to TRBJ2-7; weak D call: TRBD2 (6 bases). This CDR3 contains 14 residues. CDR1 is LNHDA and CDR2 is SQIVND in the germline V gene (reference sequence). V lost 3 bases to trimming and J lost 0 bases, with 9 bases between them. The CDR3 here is CASSIREASYEQYF. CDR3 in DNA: TGTGCCAGTAGTATCAGGGAGGCCTCCTACGAGCAGTACTTC.

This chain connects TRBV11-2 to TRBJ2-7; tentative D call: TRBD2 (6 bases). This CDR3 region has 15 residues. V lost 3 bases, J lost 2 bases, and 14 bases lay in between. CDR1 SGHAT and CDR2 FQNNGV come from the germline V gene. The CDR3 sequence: CASSLRGTVPYEQYF. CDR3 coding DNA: TGTGCCAGCAGCTTGCGCGGGACGGTCCCCTACGAGCAGTACTTC.

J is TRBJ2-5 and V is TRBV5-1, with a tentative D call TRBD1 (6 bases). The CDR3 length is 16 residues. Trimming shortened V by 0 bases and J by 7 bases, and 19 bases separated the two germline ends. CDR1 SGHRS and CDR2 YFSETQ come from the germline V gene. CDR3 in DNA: TGCGCCAGCAGCTTGGGAGGAGAGGGGGTGGATCGGACCCAGTACTTC. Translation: CASSLGGEGVDRTQYF.

This chain's CDR3 is CASSLELGDEQFF. Here the CDR3 DNA reads TGTGCCAGCAGCTTGGAACTAGGCGATGAGCAGTTCTTC. This chain joins TRBV5-4 and TRBJ2-1, with D possibly being TRBD2 (5 bases). CDR3 length: 13 amino acids. From germline, CDR1 is SGHNT and CDR2 YYREEE (reference sequence). V lost 0 bases and J lost 8, with 9 bases in between.

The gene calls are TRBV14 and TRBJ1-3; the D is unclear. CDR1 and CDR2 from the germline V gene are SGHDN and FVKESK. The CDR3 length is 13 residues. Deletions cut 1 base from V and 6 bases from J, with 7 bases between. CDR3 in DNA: TGTGCCAGCAGCCAAGCCGGGGTAAACACCATATATTTT. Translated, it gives CASSQAGVNTIYF. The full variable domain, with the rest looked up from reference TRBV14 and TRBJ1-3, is EAGVTQFPSHSVIEKGQTVTLRCDPISGHDNLYWYRRVMGKEIKFLLHFVKESKQDESGMPNNRFLAERTGGTYSTLKVQPAELEDSGVYFCASSQAGVNTIYFGEGSWLTVV.

The CDR3 nucleotides are TGCAGCGTTGGAGGGGGGGAGGCTAACGAGCAGTACTTC. This encodes CSVGGGEANEQYF. The genes are TRBV29-1 and TRBJ2-7; perhaps TRBD2 as D (7 bases). The germline V and J ends were trimmed by 4 bases and 5 bases, with 15 bases remaining between them. The CDR3 has 13 amino acids. Germline loops: CDR1 SQVTM, CDR2 ANQGSEA.

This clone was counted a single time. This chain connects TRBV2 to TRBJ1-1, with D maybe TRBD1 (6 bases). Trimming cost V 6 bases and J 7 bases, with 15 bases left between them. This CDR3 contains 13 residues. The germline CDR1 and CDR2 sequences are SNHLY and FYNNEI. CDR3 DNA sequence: TGTGCCAGCAGGGCCCCAGGGGAAGGTGAAGCTTTCTTT. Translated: CASRAPGEGEAFF. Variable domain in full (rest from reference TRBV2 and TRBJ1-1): EPEVTQTPSHQVTQMGQEVILRCVPISNHLYFYWYRQILGQKVEFLVSFYNNEISEKSEIFDDQFSVERPDGSNFTLKIRSTKLEDSAMYFCASRAPGEGEAFFGQGTRLTVV.

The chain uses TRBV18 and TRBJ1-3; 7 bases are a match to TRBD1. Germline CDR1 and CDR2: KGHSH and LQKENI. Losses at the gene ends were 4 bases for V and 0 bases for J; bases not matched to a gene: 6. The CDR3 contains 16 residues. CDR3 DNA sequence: TGTGCCAGCTCACACAGTAGGGACAGCTCTGGAAACACCATATATTTT. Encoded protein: CASSHSRDSSGNTIYF.

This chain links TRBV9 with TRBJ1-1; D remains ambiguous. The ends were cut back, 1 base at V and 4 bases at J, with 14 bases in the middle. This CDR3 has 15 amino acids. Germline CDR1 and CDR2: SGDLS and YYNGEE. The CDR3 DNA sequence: TGTGCCAGCAGCGTACACGTCGGGGTACTCACTGAAGCTTTCTTT. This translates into CASSVHVGVLTEAFF.

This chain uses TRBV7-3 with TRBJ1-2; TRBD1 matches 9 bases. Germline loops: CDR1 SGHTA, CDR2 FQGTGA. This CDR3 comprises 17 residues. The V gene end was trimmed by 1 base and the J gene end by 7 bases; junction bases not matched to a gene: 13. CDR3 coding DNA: TGTGCCAGCAGCTTAAAAGGACAGGGGCGGATGGCGGTTGGCTACACCTTC. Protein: CASSLKGQGRMAVGYTF.

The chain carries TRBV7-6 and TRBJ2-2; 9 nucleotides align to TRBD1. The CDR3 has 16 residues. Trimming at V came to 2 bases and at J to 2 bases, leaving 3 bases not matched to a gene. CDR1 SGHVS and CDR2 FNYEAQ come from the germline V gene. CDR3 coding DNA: TGTGCCAGCAGCTTATGGGGACAGGGAAACACCGGGGAGCTGTTTTTT. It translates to CASSLWGQGNTGELFF.

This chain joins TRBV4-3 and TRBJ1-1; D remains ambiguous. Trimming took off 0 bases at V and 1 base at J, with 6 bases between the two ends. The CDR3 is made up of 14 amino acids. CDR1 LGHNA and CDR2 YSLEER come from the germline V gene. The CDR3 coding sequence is TGCGCCAGCAGCCAAGATTACAGGAACACTGAAGCTTTCTTT. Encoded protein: CASSQDYRNTEAFF.

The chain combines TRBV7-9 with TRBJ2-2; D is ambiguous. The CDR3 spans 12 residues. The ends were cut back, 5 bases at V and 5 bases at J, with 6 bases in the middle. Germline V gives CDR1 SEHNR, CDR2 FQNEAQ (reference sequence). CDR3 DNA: TGTGCCAGCAGCACTGAAACCGGGGAGCTGTTTTTT. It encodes CASSTETGELFF.

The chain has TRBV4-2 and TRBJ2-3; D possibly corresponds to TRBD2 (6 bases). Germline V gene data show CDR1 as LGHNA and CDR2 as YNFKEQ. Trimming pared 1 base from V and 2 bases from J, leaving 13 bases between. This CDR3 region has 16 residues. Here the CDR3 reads CASSQGGDWNTDTQYF. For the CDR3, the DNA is TGTGCCAGCAGCCAAGGGGGGGACTGGAACACAGATACGCAGTATTTT.

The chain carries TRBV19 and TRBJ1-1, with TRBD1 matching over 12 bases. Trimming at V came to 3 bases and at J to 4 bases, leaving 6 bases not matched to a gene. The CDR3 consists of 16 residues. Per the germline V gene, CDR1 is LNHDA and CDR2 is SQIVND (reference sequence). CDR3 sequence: CASSIGDRGRVTEAFF. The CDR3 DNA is TGTGCCAGTAGTATTGGGGACAGGGGGCGCGTCACTGAAGCTTTCTTT.

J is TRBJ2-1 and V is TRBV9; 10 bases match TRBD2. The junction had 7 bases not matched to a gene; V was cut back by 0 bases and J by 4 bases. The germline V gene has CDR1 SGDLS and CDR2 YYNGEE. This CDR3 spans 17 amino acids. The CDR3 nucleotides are TGTGCCAGCAGCGTAGATCTAGCGGGAGTGTATTACAATGAGCAGTTCTTC. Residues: CASSVDLAGVYYNEQFF.

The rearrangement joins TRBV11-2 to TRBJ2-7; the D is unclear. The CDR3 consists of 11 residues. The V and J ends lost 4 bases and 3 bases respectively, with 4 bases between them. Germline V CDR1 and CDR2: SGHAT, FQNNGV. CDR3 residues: CASSSVYEQYF. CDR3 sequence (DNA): TGTGCCAGCAGCTCCGTCTACGAGCAGTACTTC.

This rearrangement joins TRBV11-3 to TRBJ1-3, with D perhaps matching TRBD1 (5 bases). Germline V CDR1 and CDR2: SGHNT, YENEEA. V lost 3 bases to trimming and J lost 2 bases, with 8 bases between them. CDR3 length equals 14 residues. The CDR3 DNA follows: TGTGCCAGCAGCTTTACGGGGGCTGGAAACACCATATATTTT. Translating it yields CASSFTGAGNTIYF.

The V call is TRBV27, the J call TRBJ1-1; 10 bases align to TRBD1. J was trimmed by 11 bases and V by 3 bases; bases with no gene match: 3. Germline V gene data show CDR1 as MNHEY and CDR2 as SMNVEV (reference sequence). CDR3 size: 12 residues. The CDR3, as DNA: TGTGCCAGCAGTTTCGGGACAGGGGCTGCTTTCTTT. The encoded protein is CASSFGTGAAFF.

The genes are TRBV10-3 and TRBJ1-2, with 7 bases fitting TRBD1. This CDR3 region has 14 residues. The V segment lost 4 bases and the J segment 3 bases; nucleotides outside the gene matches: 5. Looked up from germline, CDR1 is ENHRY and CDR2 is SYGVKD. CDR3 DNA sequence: TGTGCCATCAGTGGGGCGGGGACAGACTATGGCTACACCTTC. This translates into CAISGAGTDYGYTF.

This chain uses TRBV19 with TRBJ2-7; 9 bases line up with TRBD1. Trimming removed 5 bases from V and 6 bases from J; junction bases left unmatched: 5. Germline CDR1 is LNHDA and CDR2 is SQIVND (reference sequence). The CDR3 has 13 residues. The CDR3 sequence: CASSQGQGREQYF. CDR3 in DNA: TGTGCCAGTAGTCAGGGACAGGGTCGCGAGCAGTACTTC.

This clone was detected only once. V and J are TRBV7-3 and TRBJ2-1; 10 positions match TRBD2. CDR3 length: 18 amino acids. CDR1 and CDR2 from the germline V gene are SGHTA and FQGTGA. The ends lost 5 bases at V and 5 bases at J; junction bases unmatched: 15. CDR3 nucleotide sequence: TGTGCCAGCAGCCGCTTGGGGCAGCGGGAGGGCCCGGACAATGAGCAGTTCTTC. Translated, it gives CASSRLGQREGPDNEQFF.

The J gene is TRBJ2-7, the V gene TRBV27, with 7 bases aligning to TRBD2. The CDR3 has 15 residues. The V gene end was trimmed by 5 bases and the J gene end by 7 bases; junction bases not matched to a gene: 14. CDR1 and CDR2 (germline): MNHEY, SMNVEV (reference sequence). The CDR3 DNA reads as TGTGCCAGCAGTCCGTGGGACTACCGTGAGAGGGAGCAGTACTTC. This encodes CASSPWDYREREQYF.

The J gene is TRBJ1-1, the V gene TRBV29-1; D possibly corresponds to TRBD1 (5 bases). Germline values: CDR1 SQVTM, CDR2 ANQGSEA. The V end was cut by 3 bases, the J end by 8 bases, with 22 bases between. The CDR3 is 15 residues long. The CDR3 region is CSVDSGERWTAEAFF. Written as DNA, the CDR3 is TGCAGCGTTGATTCGGGGGAGAGGTGGACTGCCGAAGCTTTCTTT.

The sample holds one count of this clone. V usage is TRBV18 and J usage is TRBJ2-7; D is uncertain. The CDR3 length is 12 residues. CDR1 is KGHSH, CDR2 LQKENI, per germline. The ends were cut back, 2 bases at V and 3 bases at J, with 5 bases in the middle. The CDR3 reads CASSPSSYEQYF. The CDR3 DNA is TGTGCCAGCTCACCATCGAGCTACGAGCAGTACTTC.

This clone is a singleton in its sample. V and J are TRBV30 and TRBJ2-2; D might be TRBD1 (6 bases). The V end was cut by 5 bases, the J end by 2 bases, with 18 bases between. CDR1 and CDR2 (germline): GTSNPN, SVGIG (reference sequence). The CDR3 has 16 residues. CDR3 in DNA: TGTGCCTGGCCTTTTACTGGGGGCGGAAACACCGGGGAGCTGTTTTTT. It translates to CAWPFTGGGNTGELFF.

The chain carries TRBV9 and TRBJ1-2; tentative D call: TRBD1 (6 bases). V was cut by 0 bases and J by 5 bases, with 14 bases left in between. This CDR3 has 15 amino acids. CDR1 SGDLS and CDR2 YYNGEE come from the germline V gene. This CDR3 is CASSVAWDIRYGYTF. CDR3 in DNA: TGTGCCAGCAGCGTAGCTTGGGACATTCGTTATGGCTACACCTTC.

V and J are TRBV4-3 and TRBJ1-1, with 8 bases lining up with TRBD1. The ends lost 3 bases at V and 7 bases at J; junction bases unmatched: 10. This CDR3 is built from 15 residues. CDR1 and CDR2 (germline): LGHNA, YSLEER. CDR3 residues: CASSQQTGAGGEAFF. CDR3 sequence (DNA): TGCGCCAGCAGCCAGCAGACAGGGGCAGGGGGTGAAGCTTTCTTT.

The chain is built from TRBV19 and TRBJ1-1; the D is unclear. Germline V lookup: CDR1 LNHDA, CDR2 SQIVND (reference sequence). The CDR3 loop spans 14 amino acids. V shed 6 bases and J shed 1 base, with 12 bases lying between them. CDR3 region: CASRREVRNTEAFF. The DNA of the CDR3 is TGTGCCAGTAGGCGGGAGGTCCGGAACACTGAAGCTTTCTTT.

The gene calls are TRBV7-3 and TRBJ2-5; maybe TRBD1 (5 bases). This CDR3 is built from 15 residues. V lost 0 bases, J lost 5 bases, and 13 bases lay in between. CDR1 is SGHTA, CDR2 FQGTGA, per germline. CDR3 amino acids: CASSLTWGPTETQYF. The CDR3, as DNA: TGTGCCAGCAGCTTAACGTGGGGCCCTACGGAGACCCAGTACTTC.

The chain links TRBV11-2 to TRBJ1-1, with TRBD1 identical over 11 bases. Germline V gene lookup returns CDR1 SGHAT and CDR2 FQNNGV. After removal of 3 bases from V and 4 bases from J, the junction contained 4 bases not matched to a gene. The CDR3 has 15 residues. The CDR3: CASSFGTGGITEAFF. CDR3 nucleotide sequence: TGTGCCAGCAGCTTTGGGACAGGGGGGATCACTGAAGCTTTCTTT.